One sample yielded the 14 T cell receptor beta chains listed below, sequenced in a study of control samples from healthy donors and cancer patients. Sequencing used immunoSEQ multiplex PCR; TCRdb keeps in-frame clones, though not all of them. Here the sample spans 100,000 to 150,000 clones, 87% being singletons. Sequenced material: blood. Receptors originate from a young man in good health.

V usage is TRBV18 and J usage is TRBJ2-4; D is unclear. The V gene's germline CDR1 is KGHSH and CDR2 LQKENI. The CDR3 is 16 residues long. The germline V and J ends were trimmed by 7 bases and 0 bases, with 16 bases remaining between them. CDR3 residues: CASLKDQTIAKNIQYF. CDR3 in DNA: TGTGCCAGCTTAAAGGACCAGACAATAGCCAAAAACATTCAGTACTTC.

Points on this clone: The same CDR3 arises from other DNA sequences in this sample as well. The chain is built from TRBV18 and TRBJ1-1; weak D call: TRBD1 (5 bases). The V and J ends lost 6 bases and 0 bases respectively, with 8 bases between them. CDR3 length: 13 amino acids. Per the germline V gene, CDR1 is KGHSH and CDR2 is LQKENI. This CDR3 reads CASSEDMNTEAFF. The CDR3 DNA reads TGTGCCAGCTCGGAGGACATGAACACTGAAGCTTTCTTT.

The V call is TRBV9, the J call TRBJ1-3; D is unresolved. Germline V gene lookup returns CDR1 SGDLS and CDR2 YYNGEE. This CDR3 has 14 amino acids. Deletions cut 0 bases from V and 4 bases from J, with 8 bases between. As DNA, the CDR3 is TGTGCCAGCAGCGTAGTAGGTCGGGGAAACACCATATATTTT. Its translation: CASSVVGRGNTIYF.

The chain recombines TRBV15 with TRBJ1-1; no firm D call. CDR1 and CDR2 (germline): LNHNV, YYDKDF (reference sequence). V was cut by 0 bases and J by 6 bases, with 11 bases left in between. CDR3 length equals 14 residues. The CDR3 spells CATSRDRNQPEAFF. CDR3 DNA sequence: TGTGCCACCAGCAGAGATCGGAACCAACCTGAAGCTTTCTTT.

The chain recombines TRBV28 with TRBJ1-5; tentative D call: TRBD1 (6 bases). Trimming shortened V by 6 bases and J by 2 bases, and 17 bases separated the two germline ends. This CDR3 spans 16 amino acids. The germline gives CDR1 MDHEN, CDR2 SYDVKM. The DNA of the CDR3 is TGTGCCAGCAGGCCAACTCAACGACAGGGCAATCAGCCCCAGCATTTT. Translated: CASRPTQRQGNQPQHF.

Notes on this clone: Within the sample, other DNA sequences also encode this same CDR3. The rearrangement links TRBV7-6 to TRBJ1-2; D possibly corresponds to TRBD1 (5 bases). V lost 1 base to trimming and J lost 3 bases, with 15 bases between them. Germline V gene lookup returns CDR1 SGHVS and CDR2 FNYEAQ. CDR3 size: 16 residues. The chain's CDR3 is CASSLGGLRGDYGYTF. The DNA for the CDR3 is TGTGCCAGCAGCTTAGGGGGGTTGAGGGGTGACTATGGCTACACCTTC.

V gene TRBV9 combines with J gene TRBJ2-3; D tentatively fits TRBD1 or TRBD2 (6 bases each). From germline, CDR1 is SGDLS and CDR2 YYNGEE. V lost 0 bases to trimming and J lost 7 bases, with 12 bases between them. The CDR3 is 14 residues long. CDR3 residues: CASSVAQGGYTQYF. CDR3 sequence (DNA): TGTGCCAGCAGCGTAGCACAGGGAGGTTATACGCAGTATTTT.

The gene calls are TRBV19 and TRBJ1-2; D is unclear. CDR3 length: 17 amino acids. Germline assignment: CDR1 LNHDA and CDR2 SQIVND (reference sequence). Trimming took off 3 bases at V and 2 bases at J, with 19 bases between the two ends. The CDR3 spells CASSIPEVGITNYGYTF. The DNA of the CDR3 is TGTGCCAGTAGTATCCCGGAAGTGGGGATTACGAACTATGGCTACACCTTC.

Here the CDR3 reads CASSLMPQGGTEQYF. The DNA for the CDR3 is TGTGCCAGCAGCTTGATGCCCCAAGGTGGGACCGAGCAGTACTTC. The chain uses TRBV5-6 and TRBJ2-7; D might be TRBD1 or TRBD2, each matching 5 bases. Per the germline V gene, CDR1 is SGHDT and CDR2 is YYEEEE. This CDR3 has 15 residues. V lost 1 base and J 6 bases, leaving 17 bases between the germline ends.

CDR3 bases: TGTGCCAGCAGCTTAGGAAGGAGGGCTAGCGGGCTCACAGATACGCAGTATTTT. The encoded protein is CASSLGRRASGLTDTQYF. The chain employs TRBV11-2 and TRBJ2-3, with TRBD2 identical over 8 bases. CDR1 is SGHAT, CDR2 FQNNGV, per germline. The junction had 11 bases not matched to a gene; V was cut back by 1 base and J by 2 bases. The CDR3 has 18 amino acids. Supplemented by reference TRBV11-2 and TRBJ2-3, the full variable domain reads EAGVAQSPRYKIIEKRQSVAFWCNPISGHATLYWYQQILGQGPKLLIQFQNNGVVDDSQLPKDRFSAERLKGVDSTLKIQPAKLEDSAVYLCASSLGRRASGLTDTQYFGPGTRLTVL.

The chain is built from TRBV18 and TRBJ2-7; TRBD2 aligns across 9 bases. The CDR3 contains 16 residues. The germline gives CDR1 KGHSH, CDR2 LQKENI. The ends lost 6 bases at V and 2 bases at J; junction bases unmatched: 11. CDR3 protein: CASSWTTSGVPYEQYF. The CDR3 DNA reads as TGTGCCAGCTCTTGGACGACTAGCGGCGTACCCTACGAGCAGTACTTC.

This chain connects TRBV19 to TRBJ1-1; TRBD1 might be the D (5 bases). V was pared by 4 bases and J by 3 bases, with 12 bases between. Germline-derived CDR1 and CDR2 are LNHDA and SQIVND (reference sequence). This CDR3 has 14 residues. The CDR3 reads CASSRGGLHTEAFF. DNA of the CDR3: TGTGCCAGTAGTAGGGGGGGACTTCACACTGAAGCTTTCTTT.

The rearrangement uses TRBV29-1 and TRBJ2-7; unclear D gene. The germline V gene has CDR1 SQVTM and CDR2 ANQGSEA. Trimming shortened V by 5 bases and J by 2 bases, and 10 bases separated the two germline ends. The CDR3 has 12 residues. As DNA, the CDR3 is TGCAGCGTTCTCGGCGGTCCCTACGAGCAGTACTTC. Translated: CSVLGGPYEQYF.

V is TRBV13 and J is TRBJ1-1; a possible D gene is TRBD1 (5 bases). CDR3 length: 14 amino acids. The germline V gene has CDR1 PRHDT and CDR2 FYEKMQ (reference sequence). Trimming removed 0 bases from V and 5 bases from J, with 10 bases in between. CDR3 region: CASSLGKGATEAFF. For the CDR3, the DNA is TGTGCCAGCAGCTTAGGTAAAGGGGCTACTGAAGCTTTCTTT.